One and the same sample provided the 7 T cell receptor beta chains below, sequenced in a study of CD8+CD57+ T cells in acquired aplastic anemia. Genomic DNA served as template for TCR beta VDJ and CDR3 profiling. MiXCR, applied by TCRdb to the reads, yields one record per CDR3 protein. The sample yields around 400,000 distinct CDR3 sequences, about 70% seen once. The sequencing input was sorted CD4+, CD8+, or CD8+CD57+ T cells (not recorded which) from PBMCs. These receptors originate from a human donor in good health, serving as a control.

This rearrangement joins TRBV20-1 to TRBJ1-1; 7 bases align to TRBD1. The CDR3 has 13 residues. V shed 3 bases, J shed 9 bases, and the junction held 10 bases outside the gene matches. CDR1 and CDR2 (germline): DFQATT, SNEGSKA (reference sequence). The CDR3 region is CSARKGQTNKAFF. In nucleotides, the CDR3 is TGCAGTGCTAGGAAGGGACAGACGAATAAAGCTTTCTTT.

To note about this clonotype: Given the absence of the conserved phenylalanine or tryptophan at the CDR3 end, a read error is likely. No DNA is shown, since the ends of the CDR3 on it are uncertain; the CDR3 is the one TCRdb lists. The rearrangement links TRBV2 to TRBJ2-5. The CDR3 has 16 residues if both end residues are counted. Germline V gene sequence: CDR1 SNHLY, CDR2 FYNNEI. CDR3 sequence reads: CASSAQASSGYTFGSG.

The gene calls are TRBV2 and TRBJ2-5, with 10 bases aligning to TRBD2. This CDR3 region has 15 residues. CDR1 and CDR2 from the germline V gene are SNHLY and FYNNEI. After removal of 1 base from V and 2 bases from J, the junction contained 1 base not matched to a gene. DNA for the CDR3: TGTGCCAGCAGTGAAGGTAGCGGGGGGCAAGAGACCCAGTACTTC. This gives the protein CASSEGSGGQETQYF.

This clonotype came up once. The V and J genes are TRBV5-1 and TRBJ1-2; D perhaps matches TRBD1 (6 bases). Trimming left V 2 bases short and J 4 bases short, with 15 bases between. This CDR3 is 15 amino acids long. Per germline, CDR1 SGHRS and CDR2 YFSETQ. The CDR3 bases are TGCGCCAGCAGCTTAGTTGGGGGCCTAGTCTATGGCTACACCTTC. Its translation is CASSLVGGLVYGYTF. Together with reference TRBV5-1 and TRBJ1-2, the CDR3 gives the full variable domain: KAGVTQTPRYLIKTRGQQVTLSCSPISGHRSVSWYQQTPGQGLQFLFEYFSETQRNKGNFPGRFSGRQFSNSRSEMNVSTLELGDSALYLCASSLVGGLVYGYTFGSGTRLTVV.

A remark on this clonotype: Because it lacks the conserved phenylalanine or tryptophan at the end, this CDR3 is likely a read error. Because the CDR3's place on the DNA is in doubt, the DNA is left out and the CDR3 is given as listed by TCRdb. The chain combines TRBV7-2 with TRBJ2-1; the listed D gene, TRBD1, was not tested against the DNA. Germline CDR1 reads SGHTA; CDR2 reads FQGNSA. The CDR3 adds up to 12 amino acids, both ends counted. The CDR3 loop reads CASSAPPGERYY.

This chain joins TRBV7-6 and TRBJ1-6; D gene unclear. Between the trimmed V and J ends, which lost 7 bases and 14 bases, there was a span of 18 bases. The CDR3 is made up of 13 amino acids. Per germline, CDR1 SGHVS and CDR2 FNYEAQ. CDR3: CASTEKGSLTLHF. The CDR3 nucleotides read TGTGCCAGCACCGAGAAGGGTAGTTTGACCCTCCACTTT.

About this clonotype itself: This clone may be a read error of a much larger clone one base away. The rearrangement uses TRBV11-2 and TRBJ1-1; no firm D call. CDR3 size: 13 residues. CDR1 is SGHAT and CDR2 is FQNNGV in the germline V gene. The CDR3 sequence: CASGLPRINEAFF. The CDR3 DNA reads TGTGCCAGCGGCTTACCCAGGATCAATGAAGCTTTCTTT. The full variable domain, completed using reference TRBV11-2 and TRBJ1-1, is EAGVAQSPRYKIIEKRQSVAFWCNPISGHATLYWYQQILGQGPKLLIQFQNNGVVDDSQLPKDRFSAERLKGVDSTLKIQPAKLEDSAVYLCASGLPRINEAFFGQGTRLTVV.